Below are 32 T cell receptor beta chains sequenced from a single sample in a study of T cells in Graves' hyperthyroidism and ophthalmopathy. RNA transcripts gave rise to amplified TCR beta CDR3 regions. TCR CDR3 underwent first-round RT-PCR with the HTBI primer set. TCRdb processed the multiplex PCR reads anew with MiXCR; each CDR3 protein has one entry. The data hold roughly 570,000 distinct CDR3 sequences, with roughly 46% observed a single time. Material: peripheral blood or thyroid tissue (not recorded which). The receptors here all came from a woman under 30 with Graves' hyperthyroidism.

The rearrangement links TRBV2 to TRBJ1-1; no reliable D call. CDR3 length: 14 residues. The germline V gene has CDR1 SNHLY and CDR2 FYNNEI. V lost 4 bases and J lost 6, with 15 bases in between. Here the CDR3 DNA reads TGTGCCAGCAGTGGGGCTGGGATTGGACCTGAAGCTTTCTTT. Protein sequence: CASSGAGIGPEAFF.

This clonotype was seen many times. The CDR3 region is CATSDGSPTGFQETQYF. The CDR3 nucleotides read TGTGCCACCAGTGATGGGTCGCCGACAGGATTTCAAGAGACCCAGTACTTC. J is TRBJ2-5 and V is TRBV24-1; maybe TRBD1 (6 bases). V lost 3 bases to trimming and J lost 2 bases, with 18 bases between them. Germline CDR1 is KGHDR and CDR2 is SFDVKD. The CDR3 contains 17 residues.

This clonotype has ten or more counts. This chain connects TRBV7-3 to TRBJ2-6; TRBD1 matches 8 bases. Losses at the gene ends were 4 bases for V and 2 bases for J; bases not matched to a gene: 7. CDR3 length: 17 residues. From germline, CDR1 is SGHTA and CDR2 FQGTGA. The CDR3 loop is CASSSGQGRAGANVLTF. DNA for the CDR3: TGTGCCAGCAGCTCCGGACAGGGTAGGGCTGGGGCCAACGTCCTGACTTTC.

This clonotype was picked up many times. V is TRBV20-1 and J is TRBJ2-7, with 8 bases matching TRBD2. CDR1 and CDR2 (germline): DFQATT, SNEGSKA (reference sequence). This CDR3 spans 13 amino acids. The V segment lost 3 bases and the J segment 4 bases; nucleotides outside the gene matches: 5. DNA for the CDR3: TGCAGTGCTAGCGATCCGGGAGGGTACGAGCAGTACTTC. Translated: CSASDPGGYEQYF.

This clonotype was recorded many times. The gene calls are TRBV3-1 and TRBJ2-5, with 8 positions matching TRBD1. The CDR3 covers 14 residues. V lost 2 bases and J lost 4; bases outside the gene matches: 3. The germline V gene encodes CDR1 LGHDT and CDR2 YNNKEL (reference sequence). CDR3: CASSQSTGAETQYF. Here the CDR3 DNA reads TGTGCCAGCAGCCAATCGACAGGGGCAGAGACCCAGTACTTC.

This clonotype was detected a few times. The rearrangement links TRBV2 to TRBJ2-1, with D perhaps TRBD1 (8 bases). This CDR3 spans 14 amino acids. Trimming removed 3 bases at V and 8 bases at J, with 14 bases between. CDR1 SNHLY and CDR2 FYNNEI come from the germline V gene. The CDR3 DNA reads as TGTGCCAGCAGTGATAGGACAGGGAGGGATGAGCAGTTCTTC. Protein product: CASSDRTGRDEQFF.

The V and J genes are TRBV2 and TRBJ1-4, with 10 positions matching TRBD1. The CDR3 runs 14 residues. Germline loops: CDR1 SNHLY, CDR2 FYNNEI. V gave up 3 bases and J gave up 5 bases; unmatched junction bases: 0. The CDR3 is CASSEGQGNEKLFF. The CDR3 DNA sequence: TGTGCCAGCAGTGAGGGACAGGGGAATGAAAAACTGTTTTTT. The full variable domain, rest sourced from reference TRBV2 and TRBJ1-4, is EPEVTQTPSHQVTQMGQEVILRCVPISNHLYFYWYRQILGQKVEFLVSFYNNEISEKSEIFDDQFSVERPDGSNFTLKIRSTKLEDSAMYFCASSEGQGNEKLFFGSGTQLSVL.

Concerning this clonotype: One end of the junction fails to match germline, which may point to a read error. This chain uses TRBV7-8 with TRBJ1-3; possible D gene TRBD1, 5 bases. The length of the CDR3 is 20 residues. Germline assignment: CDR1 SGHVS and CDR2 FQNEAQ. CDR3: CASSQDHGGRWGLSGNTIYF. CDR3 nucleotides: TGCGCCAGCAGCCAAGATCACGGTGGGCGCTGGGGCCTTTCTGGAAACACCATATATTTT.

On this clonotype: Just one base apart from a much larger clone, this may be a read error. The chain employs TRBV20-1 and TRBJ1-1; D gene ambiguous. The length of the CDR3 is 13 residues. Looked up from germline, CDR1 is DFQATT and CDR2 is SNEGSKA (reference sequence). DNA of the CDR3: TGCAGTGCGTCAAACTATCGGAACACTGAAGCTTCCTTT. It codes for CSASNYRNTEASF.

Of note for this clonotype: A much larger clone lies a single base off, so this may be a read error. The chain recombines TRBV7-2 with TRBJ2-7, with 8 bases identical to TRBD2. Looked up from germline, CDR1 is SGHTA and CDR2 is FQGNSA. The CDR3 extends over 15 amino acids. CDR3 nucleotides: TGCGCCAGCAGCCAAGGAATAGCGGGGCCCTGCGAGCAGTACTTC. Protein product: CASSQGIAGPCEQYF.

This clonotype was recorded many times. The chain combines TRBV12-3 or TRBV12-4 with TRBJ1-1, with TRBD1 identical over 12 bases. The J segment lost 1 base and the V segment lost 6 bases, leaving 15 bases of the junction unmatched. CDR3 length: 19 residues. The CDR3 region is CASRPVAGTGGGGNTEAFF. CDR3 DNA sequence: TGTGCCAGCAGGCCCGTGGCTGGGACAGGGGGCGGTGGGAACACTGAAGCTTTCTTT.

CDR3 DNA sequence: TGTGCCAGCAGCAGGGGGGACAGGGGGGCCTATGGCTACACCTTC. This gives the protein CASSRGDRGAYGYTF. The gene calls are TRBV7-6 and TRBJ1-2; 11 bases are shared with TRBD1. The germline gives CDR1 SGHVS, CDR2 FNYEAQ. The CDR3 loop spans 15 amino acids. Trimming took 5 bases from V and 4 from J; bases not matched to a gene: 6.

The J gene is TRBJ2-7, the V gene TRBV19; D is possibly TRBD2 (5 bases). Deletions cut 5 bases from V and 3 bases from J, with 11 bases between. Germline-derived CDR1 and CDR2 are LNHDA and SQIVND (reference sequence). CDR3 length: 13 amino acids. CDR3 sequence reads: CASSYGLFYEQYF. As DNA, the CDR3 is TGTGCCAGTAGTTACGGACTGTTCTACGAGCAGTACTTC.

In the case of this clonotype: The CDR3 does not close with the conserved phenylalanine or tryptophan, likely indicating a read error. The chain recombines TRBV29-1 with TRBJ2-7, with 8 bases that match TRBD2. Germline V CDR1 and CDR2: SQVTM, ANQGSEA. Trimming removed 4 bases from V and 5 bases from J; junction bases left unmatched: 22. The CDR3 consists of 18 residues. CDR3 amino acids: CSVAGRRGPAGVWDEQYI. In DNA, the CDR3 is TGCAGCGTTGCGGGGCGACGCGGACCAGCGGGAGTGTGGGACGAGCAGTACATC.

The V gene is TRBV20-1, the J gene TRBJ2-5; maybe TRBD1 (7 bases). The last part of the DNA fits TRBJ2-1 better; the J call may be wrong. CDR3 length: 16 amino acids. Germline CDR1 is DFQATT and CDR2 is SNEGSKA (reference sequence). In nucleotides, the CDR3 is TGCAGCGTTGGAGGGGGCGGGCTTCAAGCCTACAATGAGCAGTTCTTC. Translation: CSVGGGGLQAYNEQFF.

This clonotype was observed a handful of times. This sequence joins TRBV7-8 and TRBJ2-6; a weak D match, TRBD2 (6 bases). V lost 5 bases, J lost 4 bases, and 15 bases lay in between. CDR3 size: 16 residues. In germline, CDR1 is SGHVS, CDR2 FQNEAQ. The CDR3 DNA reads TGTGCCAGCAGCCCCCGCGGGGAAGCCGGGGCCAACGTCCTGACTTTC. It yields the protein CASSPRGEAGANVLTF.

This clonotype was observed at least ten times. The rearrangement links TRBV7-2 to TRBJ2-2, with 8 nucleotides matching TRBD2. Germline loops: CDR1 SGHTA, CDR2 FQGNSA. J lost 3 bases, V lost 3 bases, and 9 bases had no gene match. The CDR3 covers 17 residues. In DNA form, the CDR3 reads TGTGCCAGCAGCTTTCCAGCGGGAGTAGGTTACACCGGGGAGCTGTTTTTT. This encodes CASSFPAGVGYTGELFF. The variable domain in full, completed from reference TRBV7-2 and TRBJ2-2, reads GAGVSQSPSNKVTEKGKDVELRCDPISGHTALYWYRQSLGQGLEFLIYFQGNSAPDKSGLPSDRFSAERTGGSVSTLTIQRTQQEDSAVYLCASSFPAGVGYTGELFFGEGSRLTVL.

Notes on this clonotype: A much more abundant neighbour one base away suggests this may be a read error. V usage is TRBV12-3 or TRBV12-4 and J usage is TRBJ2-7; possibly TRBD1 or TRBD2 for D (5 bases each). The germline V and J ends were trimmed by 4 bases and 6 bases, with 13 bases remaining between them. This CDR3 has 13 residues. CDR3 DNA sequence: TGTGCCAGCAGTTCATCGGGGCAGTCCGAGCAGTACTTC. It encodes CASSSSGQSEQYF.

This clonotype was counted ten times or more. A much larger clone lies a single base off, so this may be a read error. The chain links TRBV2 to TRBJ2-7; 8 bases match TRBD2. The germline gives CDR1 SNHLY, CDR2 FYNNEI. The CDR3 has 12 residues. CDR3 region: CASLGRADERYF. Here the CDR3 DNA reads TGTGCCAGCCTCGGGAGGGCAGACGAGCGGTACTTC.

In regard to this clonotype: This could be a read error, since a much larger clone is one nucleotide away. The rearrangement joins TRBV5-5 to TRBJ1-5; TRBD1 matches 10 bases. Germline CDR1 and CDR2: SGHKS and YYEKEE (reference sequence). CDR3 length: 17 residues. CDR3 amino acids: CASSLGTGAAGNQHQHF. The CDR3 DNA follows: TGCGCCAGCAGCTTGGGGACAGGGGCGGCGGGCAATCAGCACCAGCATTTT.

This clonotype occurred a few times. The CDR3 region is CARDLAGGTSGFEYEQYF. Written as DNA, the CDR3 is TGTGCTAGAGATCTGGCAGGGGGTACCAGCGGGTTTGAGTACGAGCAGTACTTC. The chain recombines TRBV7-6 with TRBJ2-7, with D perhaps TRBD1 (7 bases). The CDR3 extends over 18 amino acids. CDR1 and CDR2 (germline): SGHVS, FNYEAQ.

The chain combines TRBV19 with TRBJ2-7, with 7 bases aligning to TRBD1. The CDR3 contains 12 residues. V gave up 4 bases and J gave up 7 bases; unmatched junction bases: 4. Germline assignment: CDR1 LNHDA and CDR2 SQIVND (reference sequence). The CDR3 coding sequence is TGTGCCAGTAGTAGCAGGGGGACGGAGCAGTACTTC. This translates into CASSSRGTEQYF. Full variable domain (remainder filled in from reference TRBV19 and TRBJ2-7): DGGITQSPKYLFRKEGQNVTLSCEQNLNHDAMYWYRQDPGQGLRLIYYSQIVNDFQKGDIAEGYSVSREKKESFPLTVTSAQKNPTAFYLCASSSRGTEQYFGPGTRLTVT.

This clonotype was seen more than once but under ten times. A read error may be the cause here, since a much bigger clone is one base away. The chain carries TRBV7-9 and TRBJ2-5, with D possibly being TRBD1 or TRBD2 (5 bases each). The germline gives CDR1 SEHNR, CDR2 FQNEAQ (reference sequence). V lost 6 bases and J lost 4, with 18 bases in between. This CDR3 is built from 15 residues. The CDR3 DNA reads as TGTGCCAGCAGTATCCGGGGACGGGGTGGAGAGACCCAGTACTTC. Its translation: CASSIRGRGGETQYF.

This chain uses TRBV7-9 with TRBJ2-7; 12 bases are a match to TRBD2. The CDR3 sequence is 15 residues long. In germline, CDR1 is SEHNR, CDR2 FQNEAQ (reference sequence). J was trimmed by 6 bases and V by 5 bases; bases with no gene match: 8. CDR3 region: CASSPTSGSWTEQYF. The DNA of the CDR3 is TGTGCCAGCAGCCCGACTAGCGGGAGTTGGACCGAGCAGTACTTC.

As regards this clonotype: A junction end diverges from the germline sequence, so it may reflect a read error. The CDR3 DNA follows: TGCGCCAGCAGCTTTGGAGAGGGTTGGGACCTCTCCGGTTACGAGCAGTACTTC. Amino acid sequence: CASSFGEGWDLSGYEQYF. The V and J genes are TRBV7-6 and TRBJ2-7, with D possibly being TRBD1 or TRBD2 (5 bases each). Germline-derived CDR1 and CDR2 are SGHVS and FNYEAQ. This CDR3 has 18 amino acids.

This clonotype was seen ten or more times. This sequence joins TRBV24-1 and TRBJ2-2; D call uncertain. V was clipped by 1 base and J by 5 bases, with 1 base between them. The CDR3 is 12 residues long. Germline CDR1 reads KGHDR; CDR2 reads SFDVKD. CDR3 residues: CATSDLTGELFF. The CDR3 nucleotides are TGTGCCACCAGTGATTTAACCGGGGAGCTGTTTTTT.

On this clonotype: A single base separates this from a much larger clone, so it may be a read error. CDR3 amino acids: CVSSYSGFAGSEQYF. DNA for the CDR3: TGTGTCAGCAGTTACTCAGGTTTTGCAGGAAGCGAGCAGTACTTC. The rearrangement uses TRBV6-5 and TRBJ2-7, with no clear D. The CDR3 consists of 15 residues. Germline V CDR1 and CDR2: MNHEY, SVGAGI.

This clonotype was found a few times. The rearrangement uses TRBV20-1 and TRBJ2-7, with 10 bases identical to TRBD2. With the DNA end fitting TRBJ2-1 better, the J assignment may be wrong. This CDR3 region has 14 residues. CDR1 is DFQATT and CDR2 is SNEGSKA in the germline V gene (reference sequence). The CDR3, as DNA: TGCAGTGCTTCCCTTAGCGGGAGGCACAATGAGCAGTTCTTC. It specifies CSASLSGRHNEQFF.

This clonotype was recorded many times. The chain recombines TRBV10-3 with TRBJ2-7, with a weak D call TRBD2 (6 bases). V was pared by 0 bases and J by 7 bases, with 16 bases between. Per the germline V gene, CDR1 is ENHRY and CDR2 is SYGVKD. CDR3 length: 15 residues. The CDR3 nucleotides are TGTGCCATCAGTGAGTCCTTCGGGGGAGTTGGAGAGCAGTACTTC. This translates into CAISESFGGVGEQYF.

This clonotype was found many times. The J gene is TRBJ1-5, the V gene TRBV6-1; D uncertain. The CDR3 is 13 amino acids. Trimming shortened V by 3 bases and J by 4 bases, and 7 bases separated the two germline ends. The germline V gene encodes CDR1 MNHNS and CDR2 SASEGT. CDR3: CASSDKVNQPQHF. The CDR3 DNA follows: TGTGCCAGCAGTGACAAAGTAAATCAGCCCCAGCATTTT.

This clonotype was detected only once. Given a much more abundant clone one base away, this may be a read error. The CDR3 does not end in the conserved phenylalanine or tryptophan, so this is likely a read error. The DNA for the CDR3 is TGTGCCAGCAGTTTCAGGCGGGAGGCGGTCGAGCAGTACCTC. Translated: CASSFRREAVEQYL. The chain uses TRBV12-3 or TRBV12-4 and TRBJ2-7, with 8 positions matching TRBD2. The CDR3 sequence is 14 residues long. The ends lost 3 bases at V and 6 bases at J; junction bases unmatched: 7.

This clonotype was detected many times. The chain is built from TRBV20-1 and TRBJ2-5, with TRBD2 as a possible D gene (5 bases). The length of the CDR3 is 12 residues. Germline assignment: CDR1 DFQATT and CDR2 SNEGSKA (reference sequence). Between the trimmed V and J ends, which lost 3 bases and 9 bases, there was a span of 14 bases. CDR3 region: CSARGRNGAQYF. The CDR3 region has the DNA TGCAGTGCTAGGGGGAGAAACGGGGCCCAGTACTTC.